The TCR beta chain described here comes from a study of blood T cell repertoires in COVID-19. Overall study: PBMCs, B-cell-depleted T cells, or T cells were the source of the cDNA or gDNA that made up the material.

Libraries were prepared by immunoSEQ multiplex PCR; TCRdb keeps only in-frame clonotypes and omits some of them. This sample has 60,000 or so clones, with around 79% found just once. Looked up from germline, CDR1 is WSHSY and CDR2 is SAAADI. Trimming took off 3 bases at V and 6 bases at J, with 12 bases between the two ends. The CDR3 spans 13 residues. The chain joins TRBV10-2 to TRBJ2-7, with D possibly matching TRBD1 (5 bases). The source material was peripheral blood. The source is a human donor in a cohort sampled during active COVID-19. The CDR3 loop is CASSEPAGIEQYF. CDR3 coding DNA: TGCGCCAGCAGTGAACCCGCAGGGATCGAGCAGTACTTC.